This is a list of T cell receptor beta chains from one sample in a study of blood T cell repertoires in COVID-19. Here immunoSEQ multiplex PCR was the method, and the copy in TCRdb shows in-frame clones only, minus some. The sample holds about 200,000 clones, more than 75% seen once. The sequenced sample consisted of peripheral blood. The receptors stem from a man aged 40-50 years with active or convalescent COVID-19. CDR3s include the opening cysteine and the closing phenylalanine or tryptophan. The D gene is left open where the match is weak. Size is omitted from some rows. Given values are once, few, many or a class for expanded clones.

clone size,J gene,V gene,D gene,CDR3 protein,CDR3 DNA
.,TRBJ2-7,TRBV6-5,TRBD2,CASRRGLAGAKEQYF,TGTGCCAGCAGGAGGGGACTAGCGGGAGCGAAAGAGCAGTACTTC
once,TRBJ1-1,TRBV30,.,CAWTRGGQFNTEAFF,TGTGCCTGGACCAGGGGTGGACAGTTTAACACTGAAGCTTTCTTT
.,TRBJ2-5,TRBV7-2,TRBD2,CASSPPDAGGGETQYF,TGTGCCAGCAGCCCACCGGACGCGGGAGGGGGAGAGACCCAGTACTTC
.,TRBJ1-1,TRBV5-1,.,CASSLAGGGTEAFF,TGCGCCAGCAGCTTGGCCGGGGGAGGCACTGAAGCTTTCTTT
.,TRBJ1-3,TRBV28,.,CASSADSSGNTIYF,TGTGCCAGCAGCGCGGACAGCTCTGGAAACACCATATATTTT
few,TRBJ1-4,TRBV12-2,.,CASRLVVRVSEEKLFF,TGTGCAAGTCGCTTAGTAGTCAGGGTTAGTGAGGAAAAACTGTTTTTT
.,TRBJ1-2,TRBV15,.,CATSRVSNYGYTF,TGTGCCACCAGCAGAGTATCGAACTATGGCTACACCTTC
.,TRBJ1-2,TRBV9,TRBD1,CASSSGQGYGYTF,TGTGCCAGCAGCTCCGGACAGGGGTATGGCTACACCTTC
.,TRBJ1-5,TRBV28,TRBD1,CASSPRRTGTYSNQPQHF,TGTGCCAGCAGTCCACGACGGACAGGTACTTATAGCAATCAGCCCCAGCATTTT
few,TRBJ1-3,TRBV27,TRBD1,CASRDQGASGNTIYF,TGTGCCAGCAGGGACCAGGGGGCCTCTGGAAACACCATATATTTT
few,TRBJ2-1,TRBV6-4,TRBD2,CASSDSSGGANEQFF,TGTGCCAGCAGTGACTCTAGCGGGGGGGCCAATGAGCAGTTCTTC
.,TRBJ1-2,TRBV5-1,.,CASSPGGSSNYGYTF,TGCGCCAGCAGCCCGGGGGGCAGCTCTAACTATGGCTACACCTTC
.,TRBJ2-7,TRBV6-5,.,CASSPPGGREQYF,TGTGCCAGCAGTCCGCCCGGAGGCCGCGAGCAGTACTTC
.,TRBJ2-1,TRBV10-3,.,CAISGFDNYNEQFF,TGTGCCATCAGTGGGTTCGACAATTACAATGAGCAGTTCTTC
.,TRBJ1-1,TRBV10-1,.,CASSEQANTEAFF,TGCGCCAGCAGTGAGCAGGCGAACACTGAAGCTTTCTTT
many,TRBJ1-1,TRBV6-5,TRBD1,CASLRDSEVAFF,TGTGCCAGCCTCCGGGACAGCGAGGTAGCTTTCTTT
.,TRBJ1-6,TRBV28,TRBD1,CASSLLLAGTGRSSPLHF,TGTGCCAGCAGTTTACTCCTCGCCGGGACAGGGAGAAGTTCACCCCTCCACTTT
.,TRBJ1-1,TRBV6-2/TRBV6-3,.,CASSYVSYTEAFF,TGTGCCAGCAGTTACGTGTCCTACACTGAAGCTTTCTTT
.,TRBJ2-3,TRBV5-5,.,CASSPGNTDTQYF,TGTGCCAGCAGCCCCGGGAACACAGATACGCAGTATTTT
.,TRBJ1-2,TRBV4-2,.,CASSQGDRTAFYGYTF,TGTGCCAGCAGCCAAGGGGACCGGACAGCCTTCTATGGCTACACCTTC
.,TRBJ2-1,TRBV7-9,TRBD1,CASSPALLTGVGNEQFF,TGTGCCAGCAGCCCTGCCCTCCTGACAGGGGTGGGGAATGAGCAGTTCTTC
.,TRBJ2-1,TRBV28,TRBD2,CASSFEAGDDEQFF,TGTGCCAGCAGTTTCGAAGCGGGAGACGATGAGCAGTTCTTC
.,TRBJ1-1,TRBV19,.,CASSFGQGNTEAFF,TGTGCCAGTAGTTTCGGGCAGGGGAACACTGAAGCTTTCTTT
.,TRBJ2-7,TRBV18,TRBD1,CASSPWTGDSYEQYF,TGTGCCAGCTCACCTTGGACAGGGGACTCCTACGAGCAGTACTTC
once,TRBJ1-2,TRBV6-6,TRBD1,CASSYLGQGNYGYTF,TGTGCCAGCAGTTACCTGGGACAGGGGAACTATGGCTACACCTTC
.,TRBJ2-1,TRBV28,TRBD2,CASSLGAGGPHPYNEQFF,TGTGCCAGCAGTTTAGGAGCGGGAGGGCCTCACCCCTACAATGAGCAGTTCTTC